This T cell receptor (beta chain) was documented in a study of graft-versus-host responses after intestinal transplantation. Study-level information: Recipients underwent multivisceral, liver-intestinal, or isolated intestinal transplants. Anti-thymocyte globulin induction was given to all recipients, followed by tacrolimus and steroids for approximately three years.

With regard to this clone: Its cognate antigen is unknown.

With 10 bases removed from V and 0 bases from J, the gap between germline ends came to 8 bases. From germline, CDR1 is MNHNS and CDR2 SASEGT. This CDR3 comprises 12 residues. Libraries were prepared by immunoSEQ multiplex PCR; TCRdb keeps only in-frame clonotypes and omits some of them. The sample contains about 27,000 clones, 90% to 95% of which appear only once. Study-level findings and limits: GvH clones were identified in recipient marrow, with some first appearing in ileum or blood. An association linked early post-transplant HvG declines with peak circulating GvH clone levels.

The input for sequencing was PBMCs, taken approximately 30 days after intestinal transplant. The TCR was taken from a human patient who received an intestinal transplant, so some T cells may come from the graft donor. This chain links TRBV6-1 with TRBJ2-3; TRBD2 is a possible D gene (5 bases). The CDR3 sequence: CATRTSTDTQYF. The CDR3 DNA sequence: TGTGCCACCCGGACTAGCACAGATACGCAGTATTTT.